This T cell receptor (beta chain) came from a study of blood T cells in healthy people across ages. Overall study findings and caveats: Comparison with aged donors showed that long-lived donors had more naive CD4+ cells and higher diversity. In the absence of known donor CMV status, changes in expanded clonotypes were possibly confounded.

Concerning this clonotype: Its antigen remains unidentified.

A second roughly 7 to 11 cycle PCR used barcoded and J-beta primers. TCRdb passed the 5' RACE reads through MiXCR, listing each CDR3 protein once. The data contain 650,000 to 800,000 distinct CDR3 sequences, about 51% of them singletons. Extractions gave at least 6 micrograms of total RNA per sample. Sequenced: blood. The source of this sequence is a woman of 80 years or more in good health.

CDR3 residues: CASSYPPASGRYEQYF. The CDR3, as DNA: TGTGCCAGCAGTTACCCGCCTGCTAGCGGGAGATACGAGCAGTACTTC. This chain uses TRBV6-2 or TRBV6-3 with TRBJ2-5; 10 nucleotides agree with TRBD2. TRBJ2-7 matches the DNA end more closely, so the J call is doubtful. Germline V CDR1 and CDR2: MNHEY, SVGEGT. CDR3 size: 16 residues.